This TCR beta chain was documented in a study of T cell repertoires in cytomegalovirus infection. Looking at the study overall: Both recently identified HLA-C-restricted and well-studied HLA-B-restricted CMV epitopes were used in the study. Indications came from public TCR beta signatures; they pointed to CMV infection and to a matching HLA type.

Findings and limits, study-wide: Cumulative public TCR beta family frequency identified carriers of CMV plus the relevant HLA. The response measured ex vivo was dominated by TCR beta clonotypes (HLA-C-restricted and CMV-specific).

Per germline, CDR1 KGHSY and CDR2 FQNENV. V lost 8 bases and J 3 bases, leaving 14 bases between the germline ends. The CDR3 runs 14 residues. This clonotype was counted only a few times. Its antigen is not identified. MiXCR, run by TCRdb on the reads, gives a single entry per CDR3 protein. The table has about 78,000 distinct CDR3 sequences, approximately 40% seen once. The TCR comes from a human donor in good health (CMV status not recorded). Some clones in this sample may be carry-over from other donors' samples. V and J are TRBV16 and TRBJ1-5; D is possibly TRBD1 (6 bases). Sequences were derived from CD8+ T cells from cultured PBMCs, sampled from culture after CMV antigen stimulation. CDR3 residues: CASQGQQSNQPQHF. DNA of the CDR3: TGTGCCAGCCAGGGGCAGCAGTCCAATCAGCCCCAGCATTTT.